What follows are 10 T cell receptor beta chains derived from one specimen sequenced in a study of tumor-infiltrating T cells and Merkel cell polyomavirus. Study-wide context: The study examined CD8+ T cells specific for the Merkel cell polyomavirus KLL epitope.

Data came from immunoSEQ multiplex PCR; TCRdb stores just in-frame clones and leaves some out. Of 20,000 to 30,000 clones listed, roughly nine tenths are singletons. Immunohistochemistry showed robust Merkel cell polyomavirus Large T antigen staining in every patient's tumor. Sequenced material: lymph node tissue. Source of these receptors: a man in his fifties or sixties with Merkel cell carcinoma.

This clone was seen more than once but under ten times. This chain connects TRBV6-5 to TRBJ2-7, with a weak D call TRBD1 (6 bases). Trimming removed 0 bases at V and 3 bases at J, with 9 bases between. The CDR3 has 14 residues. The germline CDR1 and CDR2 sequences are MNHEY and SVGAGI. DNA for the CDR3: TGTGCCAGCAGTTACTCGACAGGACTCTACGAGCAGTACTTC. Its translation is CASSYSTGLYEQYF.

The chain uses TRBV6-1 and TRBJ2-1, with TRBD2 matching 9 bases. The CDR3 loop spans 15 amino acids. The V segment lost 4 bases and the J segment 1 base; nucleotides outside the gene matches: 2. The V gene's germline CDR1 is MNHNS and CDR2 SASEGT. DNA of the CDR3: TGTGCCAGCAGTGCCCTAGCGGGATCCTACAATGAGCAGTTCTTC. Its translation is CASSALAGSYNEQFF.

The V and J genes are TRBV14 and TRBJ2-2; D unresolved. Per the germline V gene, CDR1 is SGHDN and CDR2 is FVKESK. Deletions cut 4 bases from V and 0 bases from J, with 9 bases between. The CDR3 covers 15 residues. The DNA for the CDR3 is TGTGCCAGCAGCCCGAGATATCCGAACACCGGGGAGCTGTTTTTT. This gives the protein CASSPRYPNTGELFF.

The V call is TRBV7-2, the J call TRBJ2-3, with 11 bases matching TRBD2. With 5 bases clipped from V and 2 bases from J, the junction kept 9 bases outside the gene matches. The CDR3 sequence is 17 residues long. Germline-derived CDR1 and CDR2 are SGHTA and FQGNSA. The CDR3 reads CASSPGGLAAYTDTQYF. In DNA, the CDR3 is TGTGCCAGCAGCCCAGGGGGACTAGCGGCATACACAGATACGCAGTATTTT.

The J gene is TRBJ2-1, the V gene TRBV5-6, with D perhaps TRBD1 (5 bases). Germline V gives CDR1 SGHDT, CDR2 YYEEEE. V was clipped by 4 bases and J by 5 bases, with 25 bases between them. This CDR3 is built from 18 residues. CDR3 coding DNA: TGTGCCAGCAGCCCAAATCTAAGGCGTCAGGGTCGTAACAATGAGCAGTTCTTC. It specifies CASSPNLRRQGRNNEQFF. The full variable domain, rest sourced from reference TRBV5-6 and TRBJ2-1, is DAGVTQSPTHLIKTRGQQVTLRCSPKSGHDTVSWYQQALGQGPQFIFQYYEEEERQRGNFPDRFSGHQFPNYSSELNVNALLLGDSALYLCASSPNLRRQGRNNEQFFGPGTRLTVL.

The chain couples TRBV18 to TRBJ1-2, with D possibly being TRBD1 (5 bases). This CDR3 has 17 residues. From germline, CDR1 is KGHSH and CDR2 LQKENI. The V end was cut by 0 bases, the J end by 8 bases, with 22 bases between. The CDR3 sequence: CASSPPEGRPIVRGYTF. The DNA for the CDR3 is TGTGCCAGCTCACCACCGGAGGGGAGGCCCATTGTGCGAGGCTACACCTTC. Variable domain in full (rest from reference TRBV18 and TRBJ1-2): NAGVMQNPRHLVRRRGQEARLRCSPMKGHSHVYWYRQLPEEGLKFMVYLQKENIIDESGMPKERFSAEFPKEGPSILRIQQVVRGDSAAYFCASSPPEGRPIVRGYTFGSGTRLTVV.

V and J are TRBV10-1 and TRBJ2-3; TRBD2 agrees at 8 bases. This CDR3 has 14 residues. CDR1 is WNHNN, CDR2 SYGVQD, per germline (reference sequence). Losses at the gene ends were 0 bases for V and 5 bases for J; bases not matched to a gene: 1. The CDR3 DNA reads as TGCGCCAGCAGTGAGTCCGGGACTAGAGATACGCAGTATTTT. Translating gives CASSESGTRDTQYF.

This chain connects TRBV10-3 to TRBJ2-3; D is possibly TRBD1 (6 bases). Germline CDR1 is ENHRY and CDR2 is SYGVKD. CDR3 length: 17 residues. Trimming removed 6 bases from V and 3 bases from J, with 22 bases in between. CDR3 loop: CAISGPTTGIWTDTQYF. The CDR3 coding sequence is TGTGCCATCAGCGGACCTACTACAGGGATTTGGACAGATACGCAGTATTTT.

The chain joins TRBV2 to TRBJ1-5, with D hard to call. V was clipped by 3 bases and J by 6 bases, with 6 bases between them. CDR3 length: 12 residues. Germline V CDR1 and CDR2: SNHLY, FYNNEI. CDR3 protein: CASSDFGQPQHF. DNA for the CDR3: TGTGCCAGCAGTGATTTCGGTCAGCCCCAGCATTTT. The whole variable domain, filled in from reference TRBV2 and TRBJ1-5, reads EPEVTQTPSHQVTQMGQEVILRCVPISNHLYFYWYRQILGQKVEFLVSFYNNEISEKSEIFDDQFSVERPDGSNFTLKIRSTKLEDSAMYFCASSDFGQPQHFGDGTRLSIL.

A single count supports this clone. The chain combines TRBV19 with TRBJ2-1; 10 bases agree with TRBD2. V lost 9 bases to trimming and J lost 1 base; unmatched junction nucleotides: 12. CDR3 length: 17 residues. From germline, CDR1 is LNHDA and CDR2 SQIVND (reference sequence). Here the CDR3 DNA reads TGTGCCAGCGTCTCAACAGCGGGAGGGCGTTCCTACAATGAGCAGTTCTTC. Its translation is CASVSTAGGRSYNEQFF.